Listed here are 18 T cell receptor beta chains from one sample, sequenced in a study of neurological immune-mediated disorders. Indicated time point: longitudinal time-point 2. TCRdb reprocessed the 5' RACE reads with MiXCR, giving one entry per CDR3 protein. The table includes 100,000 or so distinct CDR3 sequences, around 13% detected once. The specimen sequenced was PBMCs. These receptor sequences come from a female donor with HTLV-1-associated myelopathy (HAM/TSP).

This clonotype was seen more than once but under ten times. The rearrangement uses TRBV5-1 and TRBJ2-5; possibly TRBD2 for D (5 bases). Trimming removed 2 bases at V and 4 bases at J, with 15 bases between. Germline V lookup: CDR1 SGHRS, CDR2 YFSETQ. This CDR3 is built from 15 residues. The CDR3 DNA follows: TGCGCCAGCAGCTTCTCGAGAGGGTTGGGAGAGACCCAGTACTTC. This sequence encodes CASSFSRGLGETQYF.

The rearrangement joins TRBV6-6 to TRBJ2-1; 11 nucleotides match TRBD2. This CDR3 is 16 amino acids long. Germline CDR1 MNHNY, CDR2 SVGAGI (reference sequence). V shed 6 bases, J shed 9 bases, and the junction held 13 bases outside the gene matches. The CDR3 sequence: CASSLTLSGGAGEQFF. CDR3 DNA sequence: TGTGCCAGCAGCCTGACACTTAGCGGGGGGGCGGGTGAGCAGTTCTTC.

This clonotype showed up many times. CDR3 nucleotides: TGTGCCAGCAGCTTAACTGGCGGGGGTCAGAATGAGCAGTTCTTC. The encoded protein is CASSLTGGGQNEQFF. This rearrangement joins TRBV7-3 to TRBJ2-1, with 7 positions matching TRBD2. Per the germline V gene, CDR1 is SGHTA and CDR2 is FQGTGA. CDR3 length: 15 amino acids. With V trimmed by 0 bases and J by 7 bases, 6 bases remained unmatched.

At least ten counts were recorded for this clonotype. The chain carries TRBV12-3 or TRBV12-4 and TRBJ2-2; the D gene is possibly TRBD1 (5 bases). Trimming took off 5 bases at V and 0 bases at J, with 13 bases between the two ends. The CDR3 length is 16 residues. CDR3 residues: CASSTLGQANTGELFF. CDR3 bases: TGTGCCAGCAGTACTCTCGGACAAGCGAACACCGGGGAGCTGTTTTTT.

This clonotype showed up just a few times. The chain carries TRBV4-2 and TRBJ2-3; D tentatively fits TRBD1 or TRBD2 (6 bases each). This CDR3 is built from 16 residues. The V and J ends lost 3 bases and 6 bases respectively, with 19 bases between them. Per the germline V gene, CDR1 is LGHNA and CDR2 is YNFKEQ. The CDR3 nucleotides are TGTGCCAGCAGCCAGACCGTGGGGGGCGTCGGTGATACGCAGTATTTT. Amino acid sequence: CASSQTVGGVGDTQYF.

This clonotype appeared many times. The rearrangement links TRBV5-1 to TRBJ2-7, with 11 bases aligning to TRBD1. V shed 4 bases, J shed 4 bases, and the junction held 4 bases outside the gene matches. This CDR3 has 14 residues. Germline assignment: CDR1 SGHRS and CDR2 YFSETQ. This CDR3 is CASSEGQGGYEQYF. Here the CDR3 DNA reads TGCGCCAGCAGCGAGGGACAGGGGGGGTACGAGCAGTACTTC.

This clonotype was seen repeatedly, ten times or more. The V gene is TRBV6-1, the J gene TRBJ1-2; D is unresolved. The CDR3 sequence is 14 residues long. CDR1 and CDR2 from the germline V gene are MNHNS and SASEGT. V lost 0 bases to trimming and J lost 2 bases, with 7 bases between them. The CDR3 nucleotides read TGTGCCAGCAGTGAAGCTCACAGAAACTATGGCTACACCTTC. Its translation: CASSEAHRNYGYTF.

This clonotype was counted between two and nine times. The J gene is TRBJ2-1, the V gene TRBV5-6, with 11 bases that match TRBD1. Germline loops: CDR1 SGHDT, CDR2 YYEEEE. CDR3 length: 17 residues. Trimming took 4 bases from V and 10 from J; bases not matched to a gene: 16. In nucleotides, the CDR3 is TGTGCCAGCAGCAGGGACTTCGGACAGGGGGCAGGAGGGGAGCAGTTCTTC. Amino acids: CASSRDFGQGAGGEQFF. The variable domain in full, with the rest retrieved from reference TRBV5-6 and TRBJ2-1, is DAGVTQSPTHLIKTRGQQVTLRCSPKSGHDTVSWYQQALGQGPQFIFQYYEEEERQRGNFPDRFSGHQFPNYSSELNVNALLLGDSALYLCASSRDFGQGAGGEQFFGPGTRLTVL.

This clonotype was observed at least ten times. This chain uses TRBV5-1 with TRBJ2-4, with 7 bases lining up with TRBD1. V shed 4 bases, J shed 3 bases, and the junction held 10 bases outside the gene matches. The CDR3 has 16 residues. Germline values: CDR1 SGHRS, CDR2 YFSETQ. DNA for the CDR3: TGCGCCAGCAGCGAGGACAGGTTGATTGGCAAAAACATTCAGTACTTC. Its translation: CASSEDRLIGKNIQYF.

Notes on this clonotype: Given a much more abundant clone one base away, this may be a read error. The rearrangement links TRBV5-5 to TRBJ2-1; D is possibly TRBD1 (6 bases). Per germline, CDR1 SGHKS and CDR2 YYEKEE (reference sequence). CDR3 length: 13 residues. The DNA of the CDR3 is TGTGCCAACAGCTTGTTGGCAGGGGAAGAGCAGTTCTTC. This gives the protein CANSLLAGEEQFF.

This clonotype appeared many times. CDR3 protein: CASSQDTVRRYEQYF. The CDR3 bases are TGTGCCAGCAGCCAAGACACGGTTCGGCGCTACGAGCAGTACTTC. The gene calls are TRBV3-1 and TRBJ2-7; D unclear. The germline V and J ends were trimmed by 0 bases and 3 bases, with 12 bases remaining between them. The germline V gene encodes CDR1 LGHDT and CDR2 YNNKEL (reference sequence). The length of the CDR3 is 15 residues.

Turning to this clonotype: Being one base from a much bigger clone, this may be a read error. The chain uses TRBV5-1 and TRBJ2-3; TRBD2 is a possible D gene (6 bases). CDR3 size: 12 residues. Germline values: CDR1 SGHRS, CDR2 YFSETQ. CDR3 DNA sequence: TGCTCCAGCGGGCAGGGTACAGATACGCAGTATTTT. Translation gives CSSGQGTDTQYF. Full variable domain (outside the CDR3, taken from reference TRBV5-1 and TRBJ2-3): KAGVTQTPRYLIKTRGQQVTLSCSPISGHRSVSWYQQTPGQGLQFLFEYFSETQRNKGNFPGRFSGRQFSNSRSEMNVSTLELGDSALYLCSSGQGTDTQYFGPGTRLTVL.

This clonotype has ten or more counts. The chain couples TRBV4-2 to TRBJ2-3; tentative D call: TRBD2 (5 bases). The germline CDR1 and CDR2 sequences are LGHNA and YNFKEQ. The CDR3 sequence is 17 residues long. V lost 4 bases and J 0 bases, leaving 17 bases between the germline ends. CDR3 residues: CASSRGVSEASTDTQYF. The CDR3 bases are TGTGCCAGCAGCCGAGGAGTTTCGGAGGCTAGCACAGATACGCAGTATTTT.

The table lists this clonotype with many counts. The rearrangement joins TRBV10-1 to TRBJ2-5; D remains unclear. The germline V and J ends were trimmed by 5 bases and 1 base, with 8 bases remaining between them. Per the germline V gene, CDR1 is WNHNN and CDR2 is SYGVQD (reference sequence). This CDR3 is 13 amino acids long. The CDR3 DNA follows: TGCGCCAGCAGTAAGACCTCCCAAGAGACCCAGTACTTC. It specifies CASSKTSQETQYF.

This clonotype came up many times. V usage is TRBV2 and J usage is TRBJ2-3, with 7 bases matching TRBD2. After removal of 3 bases from V and 0 bases from J, the junction contained 3 bases not matched to a gene. Germline loops: CDR1 SNHLY, CDR2 FYNNEI. CDR3 size: 15 residues. The CDR3 nucleotides read TGTGCCAGCAGTGATCGGGGGGTTAGCACAGATACGCAGTATTTT. Amino acids: CASSDRGVSTDTQYF.

The sample holds many counts of this clonotype. The rearrangement uses TRBV5-1 and TRBJ2-5, with 7 bases identical to TRBD1. J lost 2 bases, V lost 4 bases, and 8 bases had no gene match. This CDR3 is 15 amino acids long. Germline CDR1 SGHRS, CDR2 YFSETQ. The CDR3 protein is CASSPQQGLQETQYF. The CDR3 nucleotides are TGCGCCAGCAGCCCGCAACAGGGGCTACAAGAGACCCAGTACTTC.

The table lists this clonotype with many counts. The chain is built from TRBV7-3 and TRBJ2-1; D is possibly TRBD2 (5 bases). The CDR3 is made up of 14 amino acids. Germline lookup yields CDR1 SGHTA and CDR2 FQGTGA. Trimming removed 4 bases at V and 7 bases at J, with 14 bases between. CDR3 amino acids: CASSSSVGRNEQFF. In DNA form, the CDR3 reads TGTGCCAGCAGCTCCAGCGTAGGGAGAAATGAGCAGTTCTTC.

This clonotype showed up many times. The chain uses TRBV5-6 and TRBJ2-7; TRBD1 matches 8 bases. After removal of 0 bases from V and 3 bases from J, the junction contained 8 bases not matched to a gene. Germline CDR1 is SGHDT and CDR2 is YYEEEE. This CDR3 is built from 16 residues. The CDR3 is CASSLALGQAGYEQYF. The CDR3 region has the DNA TGTGCCAGCAGCTTGGCGTTGGGACAGGCAGGCTACGAGCAGTACTTC.